The T cell receptor beta chain described here comes from a study of CD8 T cells in ankylosing spondylitis. Study-wide results and limits: Clones linked to disease, bearing a CD8+ phenotype, were relatively rare in peripheral blood. Seemingly characteristic of ankylosing spondylitis blood was a TCR beta motif consisting of about 8 highly homologous variants. The authors reported significant enrichment of disease-linked clones in matched ankylosing spondylitis synovial fluid.

V was trimmed by 6 bases and J by 0 bases, leaving 14 bases between them. CDR3 length: 15 amino acids. TCRdb ran MiXCR on the 5' RACE reads and lists one entry per CDR3 protein. The sample holds 670,000 or so distinct CDR3 sequences, around 20% seen once. Remarks on this clonotype: Its antigen is not identified.

The chain carries TRBV12-3 or TRBV12-4 and TRBJ1-1, with TRBD1 as a possible D gene (6 bases). The sample taken for sequencing was blood, either unsorted or a sorted T cell fraction (not recorded which). This sequence originates from a male donor with ankylosing spondylitis. Here the CDR3 DNA reads TGTGCCAGCAGATACCGGGACAACCTGAACACTGAAGCTTTCTTT. It specifies CASRYRDNLNTEAFF.